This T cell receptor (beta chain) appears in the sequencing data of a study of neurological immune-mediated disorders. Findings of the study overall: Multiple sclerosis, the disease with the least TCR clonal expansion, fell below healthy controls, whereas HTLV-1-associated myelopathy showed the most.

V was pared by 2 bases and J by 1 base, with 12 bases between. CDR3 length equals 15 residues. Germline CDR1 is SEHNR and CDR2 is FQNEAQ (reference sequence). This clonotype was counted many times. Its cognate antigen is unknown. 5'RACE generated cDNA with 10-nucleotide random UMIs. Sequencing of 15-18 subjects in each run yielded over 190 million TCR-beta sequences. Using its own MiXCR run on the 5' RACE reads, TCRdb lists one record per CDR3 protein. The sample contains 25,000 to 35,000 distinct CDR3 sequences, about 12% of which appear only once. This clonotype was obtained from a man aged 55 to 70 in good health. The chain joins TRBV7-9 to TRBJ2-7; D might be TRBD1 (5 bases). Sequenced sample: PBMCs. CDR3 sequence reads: CASSLSGAQSYEQYF. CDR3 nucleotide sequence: TGTGCCAGCAGCTTATCTGGGGCTCAGTCCTACGAGCAGTACTTC.